Included here is one T cell receptor (beta chain) sequence, with context. In this sample, this clonotype turned up many times. Its target antigen remains unknown. No base-level quality is on record; no much larger clone is a single base apart. This specimen belongs to a study of regulatory T cells in long-lasting Graves disease (dated by TCRdb to about 2021). Describing the broader study: In the newly diagnosed Graves' disease group, patients had been taking antithyroid drugs for less than 3 months. Peripheral blood TCR sequencing and RNA sequencing compared persistent Graves' disease patients with newly diagnosed Graves' disease patients. The study was registered as a clinical trial and conducted in China. A total of about 33 samples underwent TCR sequencing, from some 13 patients with persistent Graves' disease and some 20 patients with newly diagnosed Graves' disease. What the study reported, not specific to this receptor: Persistent Graves' disease patients showed lower TCR Shannon entropy and fewer highly expanded clones than newly diagnosed patients, suggesting clonal expansion. A larger number of public clonotypes was shared among persistent patients (approximately 2,600) than among newly diagnosed patients (approximately 1,000). Only peripheral blood was studied, because thyroid tissue, the primary lesion, was inaccessible. Sequencing and analysis were restricted to the TCR beta chain. Persistent disease showed preferential use of TRBV28, TRBJ1-2 and TRBJ2-5, whereas newly diagnosed disease favored TRBV20-1 and TRBJ2-1. As a limitation, the authors acknowledged that the small sample size may reduce accuracy.

What this sample's time point label stands for: newly diagnosed GD, antithyroid drugs for less than 3 months. For both TCR sequencing and RNA sequencing, RNA was extracted from PBMCs in TRIzol. Graves' disease was diagnosed according to American Thyroid Association guidelines. Recruitment of patients was carried out at an endocrinology department in Xi'an, China. Each patient gave 7.5 to 10 milliliters of peripheral blood, collected in an EDTA anticoagulant tube. Ficoll Paque Plus density gradient separation was used to isolate PBMCs, and no additional T cell sorting was done. An Agilent 2100 Bioanalyzer and agarose gel were used to check RNA quality, while a NanoDrop 2000 measured RNA concentration. Receptor libraries were prepared by multiplex PCR. The data were produced on an Illumina HiSeq 4000. CDR3 regions were amplified by Arm-PCR with iRepertoire HTBI primers to construct TCR beta libraries. PCR products were gel purified before sequencing. As for how the authors treated the data: A total of around 66 TRBV and more than twelve TRBJ segments were identified across samples and were used for gene usage analysis of CDR3 amino acid clonotypes. COPE and FqMerger were used to merge filtered high-quality paired reads into contigs. BLAST was used to align contigs to IMGT TRBV, TRBD and TRBJ reference genes, with CDR3 defined following IMGT. Any clonotype with a frequency above 0.1% was classified as a highly expanded clone. Repertoire diversity was measured by Shannon entropy, and V-J evenness by the Gini coefficient. Clonotypes shared by more than one individual were considered public. TCRdb took the public reads, trimmed them with fastp at Q25, ran MiXCR for clone calling and kept in-frame beta chains. Every entry covers one CDR3 protein and lists the most common genes and DNA from its rows. These V and J calls are TCRdb output, not the study's own analysis. The sample includes approximately 460,000 distinct CDR3 sequences, with about 16% observed a single time. In total, the top ten clones hold about 10% of the sample.

Reading from cysteine to phenylalanine, the CDR3 counts 15 amino acids. Only CDR3 DNA is held: 45 bases, read in frame from base 1. As encoded in the germline V gene (reference sequence), CDR1 is DFQATT while CDR2 is SNEGSKA. After removal of 6 bases from V and 5 bases from J, the junction retains 11 bases not matched to a gene. These data are also associated with another study on T cells in Graves' hyperthyroidism and ophthalmopathy. The second study's paper adds: Graves' hyperthyroidism was defined as stable when no progression to ophthalmopathy occurred over 18 months of follow-up. Hyperthyroidism patients were newly diagnosed, with disease duration under 2 months, and aged 18 to 65 years. Patients with uncontrolled infections, other autoimmune diseases, pregnancy or lactation were excluded. Diagnoses were established on the basis of clinical symptoms, serum thyroxine and TRAb, thyroid ultrasound, and orbital computed tomography. The first round of RT-PCR for the TCR CDR3 was performed with the HTBI primer set and the Qiagen OneStep RT-PCR kit. Most expanded thyroid clonotypes (frequency above 0.001) were also detected in blood, a finding suggesting that blood repertoires may reflect thyroid immune responses. A model built on a 13 V-J signature distinguished ophthalmopathy from stable hyperthyroidism, reaching roughly 88% sensitivity and about 81% specificity in cross-validation and 80%/75% in testing. In validation, the model predicted progression to ophthalmopathy with around 71% sensitivity and less than 80% specificity, a median of roughly seven months before onset. A discovery cohort of about 100 patients, roughly 45 with Graves' ophthalmopathy and over 55 with stable Graves' hyperthyroidism, was used to find distinguishing TCR V-J signatures. Whether ophthalmopathy could be predicted prospectively was tested in an independent validation cohort made up of 18 hyperthyroidism patients plus 17 patients who later progressed to ophthalmopathy. For training and testing, the roughly 100 patients in the discovery cohort were randomly divided in a 7:3 ratio. In six Graves' hyperthyroidism patients, the study also compared T-cell repertoires from thyroid tissue with T-cell repertoires from blood. After blood sampling, hyperthyroidism patients were treated with methimazole at a starting dose of 30 mg daily, and ophthalmopathy patients were treated with high-dose intravenous methylprednisolone. Libraries were constructed in a second round of multiplex PCR, after which size selection and purification were carried out. Paired-end sequencing of the libraries was performed with 100 bp reads on an Illumina HiSeq2000. Raw data were processed with SOAPnuke, discarding reads with adapters, uncalled bases, mean Phred below 15, or no exact constant-primer or identifier match. COPE v1.2.5 was used to merge the high-quality paired reads, and each unique nucleotide sequence was defined as a clonotype. Clonotypes were aligned to IMGT TRBV, TRBD and TRBJ reference segments using MiTCR v1.1. Analysis was restricted to V-J combinations with a frequency above 0.0001, which covered roughly 99% of repertoires. The TCS score was defined as F50 (clonal expansion) divided by E x V (chaos), with BLOSUM62-based TCRdist calculated between CDR3 peptides within each V-J. Welch's t-statistics and random forest reduced roughly 500 V-J features to 10 to 15, which were used in a naive Bayes classifier (R e1071). Sample size was not statistically predetermined, and investigators were not blinded to group allocation. According to the paper, TCR Vbeta CDR3 sequencing was carried out on some 140 peripheral blood samples, which came from approximately 41 ophthalmopathy, roughly 75 hyperthyroidism and roughly 17 progressor patients.

The source of this sequence is a woman aged 25 to 39 with Graves disease. Donor details come from another sample of the same person, matched by shared clones. Sample: peripheral blood mononuclear cells (PBMCs), taken at new diagnosis, from a patient treated with antithyroid drugs. The chain is assembled from TRBV20-1 and TRBJ2-5; 11 bases in the middle match TRBD1. This receptor carries the CDR3 CSARPGTGGEETQYF. The DNA reads TGCAGTGCCCGTCCCGGGACAGGGGGGGAGGAGACCCAGTACTTC.